This T cell receptor beta chain originates from a study of a mutant IDH1 vaccine in newly diagnosed glioma. About the research overall: Radiotherapy alone preceded vaccination by 4-6 weeks; alternatively, vaccination started with temozolomide cycles.

The time point is: week 11, during vaccination. Each dose delivered 300 ug of mutant IDH1 20-mer peptide subcutaneously with imiquimod. This clone was recorded once. Its antigen is not known. Using immunoSEQ multiplex PCR, the repertoire was profiled, and TCRdb retains in-frame clones only, with some absent. This sample has about 130,000 clones, with just under 80% found just once. Per the germline V gene, CDR1 is SGHRS and CDR2 is YFSETQ. Trimming removed 2 bases at V and 3 bases at J, with 11 bases between. CDR3 length: 14 residues. This specimen was PBMCs, taken from a glioma patient whose treatment included an IDH1 peptide vaccine. The V call is TRBV5-1, the J call TRBJ1-1, with D perhaps matching TRBD1 (6 bases). The receptor was isolated from a man aged 35-49 years with glioma. CDR3 loop: CASSLGGAYTEAFF. The CDR3 nucleotides are TGCGCCAGCAGCTTAGGGGGAGCGTACACTGAAGCTTTCTTT. Using reference TRBV5-1 and TRBJ1-1 for the parts outside the CDR3, the full variable domain is KAGVTQTPRYLIKTRGQQVTLSCSPISGHRSVSWYQQTPGQGLQFLFEYFSETQRNKGNFPGRFSGRQFSNSRSEMNVSTLELGDSALYLCASSLGGAYTEAFFGQGTRLTVV.